This TCR beta chain was sequenced in a study of T cells in localized non-small cell lung cancer (dated by TCRdb to 2020 to 2022). Study-level background: The study examined T cell repertoires in 200 to 300 patients with early-stage NSCLC and compared tumors with uninvolved tumor-adjacent lungs. The cohort consisted of approximately 240 treatment-naive NSCLC patients whose localized lung tumors had been resected. A mean age of around 66 years was recorded for the NSCLC patients, of whom some 130 were male and 95 to 110 were female. Broad study findings and their caveats: A median of around 62 of the top 100 tumor clones turned up in the paired uninvolved adjacent lung, and roughly 30 of those clones also ranked among the top 100 of that same adjacent lung. Since the design was exploratory, TCR variables were selected using unadjusted p-values with no false-discovery rate correction. Multi-region tumor sequencing was not performed, so intratumor heterogeneity could not be excluded. Higher T cell density in blood was associated with longer overall survival, whereas higher clonality in adjacent lung was associated with shorter survival. The highest T cell clonality was observed in uninvolved tumor-adjacent lung, where clonality exceeded that of tumor, suggesting that antigenic responses were more focused in uninvolved tumor-adjacent lung.

Two independent pathologists confirmed that the uninvolved adjacent lung, which was taken at least 2 cm from the tumor margin, was free of atypia. At diagnosis, peripheral blood, uninvolved tumor-adjacent lung and tumor were collected and stored as a combination of fresh-frozen and FFPE material. The immunoSEQ Assay was used to sequence TCR beta CDR3 regions from DNA. Turning to the authors' computational methods: T cell density was computed as TCR beta template counts normalized to usable DNA estimated by amplifying housekeeping genes. Using the preseqR package, richness was estimated by extrapolating to 120,000 templates for tissue samples and 400,000 templates for PBMC samples. Clonality was taken to be one minus Pielou's evenness. To identify tissue-enriched TCRs, differential abundance testing was run on productive amino-acid clonotypes with a minimum total count of 5 and an alpha of 0.1. The Jaccard Index and the Morisita Overlap Index were used to measure repertoire overlap between compartments. TCR beta CDR3s were clustered by GLIPH together with public tetramer-defined viral CDR3s, and at least three viral sequences plus V-gene enrichment were required for viral motifs. TCRdb's version of the immuneACCESS table is confined to in-frame rearrangements and falls short of the full clone set. An unresolved V gene accounts for under half of the shortfall where checked; the remainder is of unknown origin. The DNA was the basis for D and trimming; V, J and clone size are from that table. In this sample the table shows a few thousand clones, 25% of which occur a single time. Approximately 9% of the sample goes to the ten largest clones.

From its cysteine to its phenylalanine, the CDR3 spans 14 amino acids. Only the CDR3 DNA stays, 42 bases, in frame from base 1. V is pared back by 3 bases and J by 2 bases, with 10 bases lying between the germline termini. Via the germline V gene, CDR1 is SGHNT and CDR2 YENEEA. This clone was seen a handful of times. Its specific antigen is unknown. Base qualities are not provided; no much larger clone lies one nucleotide away. Recombination linked TRBV11-3 to TRBJ2-5, with no D gene named confidently. The sequence was obtained from a man between 40 and 70 years old with stage II lung adenocarcinoma. The sample here was normal lung tissue next to the tumor, taken before any cancer treatment. The CDR3 is CASSLKSLQETQYF. The DNA reads as follows: TGTGCCAGCAGCTTGAAGTCTCTGCAAGAGACCCAGTACTTC.